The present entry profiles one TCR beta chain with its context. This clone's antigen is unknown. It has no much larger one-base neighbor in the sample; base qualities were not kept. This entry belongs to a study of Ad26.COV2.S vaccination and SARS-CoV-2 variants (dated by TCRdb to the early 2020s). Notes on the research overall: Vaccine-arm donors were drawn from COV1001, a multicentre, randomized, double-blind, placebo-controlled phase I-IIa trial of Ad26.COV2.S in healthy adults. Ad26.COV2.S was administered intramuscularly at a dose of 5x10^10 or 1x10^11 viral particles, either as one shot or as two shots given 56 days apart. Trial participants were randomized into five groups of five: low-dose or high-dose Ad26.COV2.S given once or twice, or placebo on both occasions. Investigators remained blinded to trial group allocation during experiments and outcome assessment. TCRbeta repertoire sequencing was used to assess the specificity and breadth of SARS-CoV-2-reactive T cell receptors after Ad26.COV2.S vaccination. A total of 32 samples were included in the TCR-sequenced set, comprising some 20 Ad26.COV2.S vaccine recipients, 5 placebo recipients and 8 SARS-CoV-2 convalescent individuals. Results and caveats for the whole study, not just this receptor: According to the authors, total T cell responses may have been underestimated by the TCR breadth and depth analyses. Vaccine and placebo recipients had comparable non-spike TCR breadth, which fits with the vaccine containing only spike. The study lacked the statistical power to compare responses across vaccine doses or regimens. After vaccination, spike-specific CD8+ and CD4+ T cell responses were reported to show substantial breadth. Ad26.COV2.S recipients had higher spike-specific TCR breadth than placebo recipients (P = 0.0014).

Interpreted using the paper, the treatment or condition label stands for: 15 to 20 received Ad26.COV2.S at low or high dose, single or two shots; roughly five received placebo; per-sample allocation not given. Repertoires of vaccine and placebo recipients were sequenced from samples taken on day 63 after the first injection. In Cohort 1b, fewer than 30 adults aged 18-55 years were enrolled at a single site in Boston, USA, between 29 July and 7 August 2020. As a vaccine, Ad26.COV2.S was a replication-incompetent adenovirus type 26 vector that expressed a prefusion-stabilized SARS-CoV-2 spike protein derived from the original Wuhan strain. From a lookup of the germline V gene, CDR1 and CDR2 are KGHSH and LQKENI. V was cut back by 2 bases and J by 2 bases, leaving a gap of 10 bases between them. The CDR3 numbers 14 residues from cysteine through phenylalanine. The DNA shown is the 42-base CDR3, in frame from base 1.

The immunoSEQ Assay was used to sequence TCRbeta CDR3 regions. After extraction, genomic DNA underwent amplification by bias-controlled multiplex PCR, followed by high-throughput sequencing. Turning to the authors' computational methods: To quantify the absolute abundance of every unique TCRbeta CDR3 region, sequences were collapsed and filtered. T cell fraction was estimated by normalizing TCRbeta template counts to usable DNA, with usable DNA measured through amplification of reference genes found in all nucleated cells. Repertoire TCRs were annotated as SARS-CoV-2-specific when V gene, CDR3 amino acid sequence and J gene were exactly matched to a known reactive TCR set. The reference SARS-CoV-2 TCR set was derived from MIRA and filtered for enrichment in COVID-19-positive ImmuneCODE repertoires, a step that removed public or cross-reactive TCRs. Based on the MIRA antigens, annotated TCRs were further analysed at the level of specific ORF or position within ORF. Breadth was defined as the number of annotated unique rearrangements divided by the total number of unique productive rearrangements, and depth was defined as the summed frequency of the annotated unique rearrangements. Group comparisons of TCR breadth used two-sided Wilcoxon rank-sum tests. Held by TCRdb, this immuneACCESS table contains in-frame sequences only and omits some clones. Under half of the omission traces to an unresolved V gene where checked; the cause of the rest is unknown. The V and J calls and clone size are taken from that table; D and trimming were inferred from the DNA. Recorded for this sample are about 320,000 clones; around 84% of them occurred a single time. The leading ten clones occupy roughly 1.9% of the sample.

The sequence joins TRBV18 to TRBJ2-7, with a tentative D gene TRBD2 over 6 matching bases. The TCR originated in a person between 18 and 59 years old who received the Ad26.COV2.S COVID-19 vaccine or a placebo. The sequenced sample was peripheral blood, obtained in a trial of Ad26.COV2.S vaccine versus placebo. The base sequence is TGTGCCAGCTCACCATGGAGGGACCCCTACGAGCAGTACTTC. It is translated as CASSPWRDPYEQYF.